Listed below are T cell receptor beta chains from one sample, sequenced in a study of blood T cells in healthy people across ages. Using its own MiXCR run on the 5' RACE reads, TCRdb lists one record per CDR3 protein. Of over a million distinct CDR3 sequences in the sample, approximately 39% were seen once. Specimen: blood. Receptors were obtained from a woman between 18 and 29 years old in good health. The CDR3 runs from the conserved cysteine through the conserved F or W. The D gene is left open where the match is weak. A clone size is listed for some rows: how often the clone was seen (once, few, many), or a class if it is expanded.

d_call clone_size j_call v_call cdr3_aa cdr3_nt
TRBD2 few TRBJ2-1 TRBV7-2 CASSPGIWRGGNEQFF TGTGCCAGCAGTCCGGGGATTTGGCGGGGGGGCAATGAGCAGTTCTTC
NA NA TRBJ2-3 TRBV12-3/TRBV12-4 CASSSSTDVEYF TGCGCCAGCAGTTCCAGTACAGATGTGGAATATTTT
TRBD1 NA TRBJ1-2 TRBV10-3 CAIQRTGGSGAYGYTF TGTGCCATCCAGAGGACAGGGGGCAGTGGGGCTTATGGCTACACCTTC
TRBD2 NA TRBJ2-1 TRBV20-1 CSARGLREGRNEQFF TGCAGTGCTAGAGGTCTACGGGAGGGCCGCAATGAGCAGTTCTTC
NA few TRBJ2-7 TRBV28 CASSPPGSLFFEQYF TGTGCCAGCAGTCCGCCTGGTAGCCTCTTTTTCGAGCAGTACTTC
NA NA TRBJ1-5 TRBV20-1 CRANDWRGPQHF TGCAGGGCCAACGACTGGAGAGGGCCCCAGCATTTT
TRBD2 NA TRBJ2-1 TRBV28 CASSFSPSGSLDEQFF TGTGCCAGCAGTTTTAGCCCTAGCGGGAGTCTGGATGAGCAGTTCTTC
TRBD1 few TRBJ2-3 TRBV5-6 CASSFDRVGTDTQYF TGTGCCAGCAGCTTCGACAGGGTAGGGACAGATACGCAGTATTTT
TRBD1 NA TRBJ1-2 TRBV2 CASSCRGRTYGYTF TGTGCCAGCAGTTGCAGGGGGCGCACCTATGGCTACACCTTC
TRBD2 NA TRBJ2-1 TRBV4-3 CASSPREGNYNEQFF TGCGCCAGCAGCCCCCGGGAGGGGAATTACAATGAGCAGTTCTTC
TRBD1 NA TRBJ2-3 TRBV4-1 CASSQTGGDTQYF TGCGCCAGCAGCCAAACAGGGGGGGATACGCAGTATTTT
NA NA TRBJ1-1 TRBV25-1 CASSEKTYRGFMNTEAFF TGTGCCAGCAGTGAAAAAACCTACCGAGGATTTATGAACACTGAAGCTTTCTTT
NA few TRBJ2-5 TRBV30 CAWSGLRETQYF TGTGCCTGGAGTGGGTTGCGGGAGACCCAGTACTTC
NA few TRBJ2-5 TRBV29-1 CSVGTPYRVSETQYF TGCAGCGTTGGGACCCCGTACAGGGTTTCGGAGACCCAGTACTTC
TRBD1 NA TRBJ2-3 TRBV5-1 CASSLIGTGIPDTQYF TGTGCCAGCAGCCTGATAGGGACAGGGATACCAGATACGCAGTATTTT
TRBD2 few TRBJ2-7 TRBV29-1 CSVAPAGGAYEQYF TGCAGCGTTGCCCCAGCGGGAGGAGCCTACGAGCAGTACTTC
NA few TRBJ1-1 TRBV6-6 CASTNGGGTEAFF TGTGCCAGCACCAACGGGGGTGGCACTGAAGCTTTCTTT
NA NA TRBJ2-7 TRBV19 CASSGVGGRVYEQYF TGTGCCAGTAGTGGGGTCGGGGGGCGCGTCTACGAGCAGTACTTC
TRBD2 NA TRBJ2-1 TRBV11-2 CASTLELVTSGGYNEQFF TGTGCCAGCACCTTAGAGTTAGTGACTAGCGGGGGTTACAATGAGCAGTTCTTC